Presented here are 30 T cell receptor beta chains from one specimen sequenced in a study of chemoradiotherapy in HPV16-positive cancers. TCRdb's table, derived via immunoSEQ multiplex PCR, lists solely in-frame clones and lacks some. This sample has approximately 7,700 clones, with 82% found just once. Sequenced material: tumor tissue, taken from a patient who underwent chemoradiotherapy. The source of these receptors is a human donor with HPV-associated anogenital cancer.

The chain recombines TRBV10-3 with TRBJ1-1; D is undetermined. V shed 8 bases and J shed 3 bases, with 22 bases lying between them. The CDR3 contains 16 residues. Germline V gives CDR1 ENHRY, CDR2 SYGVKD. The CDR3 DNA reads TGTGCCATCGCCGGGTCCGTGGGGAGCGGTGACACTGAAGCTTTCTTT. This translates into CAIAGSVGSGDTEAFF.

The CDR3 DNA sequence: TGTGCCAGTAGTTCTCCCGGGACAGGGAATGAAAAACTGTTTTTT. Translation: CASSSPGTGNEKLFF. J is TRBJ1-4 and V is TRBV19, with 9 nucleotides matching TRBD1. V lost 5 bases and J lost 5; bases outside the gene matches: 6. From germline, CDR1 is LNHDA and CDR2 SQIVND (reference sequence). The CDR3 is made up of 15 amino acids.

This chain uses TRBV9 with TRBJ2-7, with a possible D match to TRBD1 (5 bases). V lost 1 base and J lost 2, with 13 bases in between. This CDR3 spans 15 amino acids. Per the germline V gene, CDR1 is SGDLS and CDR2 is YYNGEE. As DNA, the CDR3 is TGTGCCAGCAGCGTACGGGCAGGGTCAACCTACGAGCAGTACTTC. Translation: CASSVRAGSTYEQYF.

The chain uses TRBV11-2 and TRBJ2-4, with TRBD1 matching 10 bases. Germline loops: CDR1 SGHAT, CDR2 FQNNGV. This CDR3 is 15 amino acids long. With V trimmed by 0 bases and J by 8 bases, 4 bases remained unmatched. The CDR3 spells CASSLDRDRGHIQYF. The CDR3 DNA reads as TGTGCCAGCAGCTTAGATCGGGACAGGGGTCACATTCAGTACTTC.

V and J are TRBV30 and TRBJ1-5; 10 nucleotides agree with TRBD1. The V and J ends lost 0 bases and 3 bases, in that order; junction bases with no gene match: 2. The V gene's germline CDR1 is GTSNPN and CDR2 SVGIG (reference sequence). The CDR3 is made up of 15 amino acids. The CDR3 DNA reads TGTGCCTGGAGTGTAGGGACAGGGGCCAATCAGCCCCAGCATTTT. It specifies CAWSVGTGANQPQHF. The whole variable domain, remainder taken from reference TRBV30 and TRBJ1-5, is SQTIHQWPATLVQPVGSPLSLECTVEGTSNPNLYWYRQAAGRGLQLLFYSVGIGQISSEVPQNLSASRPQDRQFILSSKKLLLSDSGFYLCAWSVGTGANQPQHFGDGTRLSIL.

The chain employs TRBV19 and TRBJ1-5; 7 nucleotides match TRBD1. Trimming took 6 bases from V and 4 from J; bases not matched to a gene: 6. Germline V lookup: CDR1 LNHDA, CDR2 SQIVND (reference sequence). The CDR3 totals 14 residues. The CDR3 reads CASSPGGRNQPQHF. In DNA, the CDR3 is TGTGCCAGTAGCCCAGGGGGGAGGAATCAGCCCCAGCATTTT.

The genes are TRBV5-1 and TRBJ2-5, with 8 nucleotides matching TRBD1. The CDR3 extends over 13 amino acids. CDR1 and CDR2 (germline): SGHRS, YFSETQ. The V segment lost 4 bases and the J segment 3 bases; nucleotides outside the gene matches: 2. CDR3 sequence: CASSPDREETQYF. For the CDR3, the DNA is TGCGCCAGCAGCCCGGACAGGGAAGAGACCCAGTACTTC.

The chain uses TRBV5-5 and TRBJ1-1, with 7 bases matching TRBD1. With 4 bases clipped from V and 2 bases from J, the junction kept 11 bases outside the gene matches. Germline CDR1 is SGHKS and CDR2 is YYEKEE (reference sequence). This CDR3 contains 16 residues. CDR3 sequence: CASSPPRGTENTEAFF. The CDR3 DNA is TGTGCCAGCAGCCCCCCCCGCGGGACAGAAAACACTGAAGCTTTCTTT.

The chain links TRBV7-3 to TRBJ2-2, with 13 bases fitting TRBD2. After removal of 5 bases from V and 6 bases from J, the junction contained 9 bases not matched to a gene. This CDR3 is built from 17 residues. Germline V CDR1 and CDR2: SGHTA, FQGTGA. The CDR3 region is CASSPELAGGPAGELFF. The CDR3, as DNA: TGTGCCAGCAGCCCCGAACTAGCGGGGGGGCCTGCCGGGGAGCTGTTTTTT.

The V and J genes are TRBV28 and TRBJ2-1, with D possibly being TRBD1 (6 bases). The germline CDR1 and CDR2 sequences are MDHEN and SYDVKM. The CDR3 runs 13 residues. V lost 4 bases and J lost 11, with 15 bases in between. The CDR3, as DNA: TGTGCCAGCAGTTCTGAGACCGGGACAAAGCAGTTCTTC. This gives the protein CASSSETGTKQFF.

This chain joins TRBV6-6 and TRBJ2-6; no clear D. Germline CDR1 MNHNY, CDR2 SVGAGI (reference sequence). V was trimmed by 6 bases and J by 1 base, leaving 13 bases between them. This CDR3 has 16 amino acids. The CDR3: CASRHDGGSGANVLTF. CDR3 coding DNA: TGTGCCAGCAGACATGATGGCGGTTCTGGGGCCAACGTCCTGACTTTC.

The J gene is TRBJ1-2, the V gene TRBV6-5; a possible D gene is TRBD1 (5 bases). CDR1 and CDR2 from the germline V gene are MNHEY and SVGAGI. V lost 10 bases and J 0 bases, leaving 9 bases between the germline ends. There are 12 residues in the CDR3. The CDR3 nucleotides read TGTGCCATTGCCAGGGCTAACTATGGCTACACCTTC. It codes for CAIARANYGYTF.

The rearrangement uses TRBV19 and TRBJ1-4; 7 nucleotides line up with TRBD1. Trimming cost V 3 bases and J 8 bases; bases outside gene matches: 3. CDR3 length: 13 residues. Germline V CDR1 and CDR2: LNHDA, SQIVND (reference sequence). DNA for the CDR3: TGTGCCAGTAGTATTTCGGGACAGGAAAAACTGTTTTTT. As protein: CASSISGQEKLFF.

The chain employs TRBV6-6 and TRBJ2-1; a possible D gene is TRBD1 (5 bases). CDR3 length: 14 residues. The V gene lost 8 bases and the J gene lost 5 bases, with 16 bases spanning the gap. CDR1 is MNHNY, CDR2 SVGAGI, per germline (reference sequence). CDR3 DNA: TGTGCCAGCGGTACCGCAGGGTGGGACAATGAGCAGTTCTTC. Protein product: CASGTAGWDNEQFF.

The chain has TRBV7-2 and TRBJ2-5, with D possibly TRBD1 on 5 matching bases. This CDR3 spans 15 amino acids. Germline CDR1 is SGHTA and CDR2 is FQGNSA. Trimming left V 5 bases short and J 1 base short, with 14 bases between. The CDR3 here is CASSPNGASQETQYF. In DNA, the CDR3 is TGTGCCAGCAGCCCAAATGGGGCCAGCCAAGAGACCCAGTACTTC.

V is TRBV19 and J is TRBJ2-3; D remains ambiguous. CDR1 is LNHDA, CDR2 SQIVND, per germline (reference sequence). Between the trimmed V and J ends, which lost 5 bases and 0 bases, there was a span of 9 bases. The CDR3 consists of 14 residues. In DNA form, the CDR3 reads TGTGCCAGTAGTGAGACGAGGAGCACAGATACGCAGTATTTT. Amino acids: CASSETRSTDTQYF.

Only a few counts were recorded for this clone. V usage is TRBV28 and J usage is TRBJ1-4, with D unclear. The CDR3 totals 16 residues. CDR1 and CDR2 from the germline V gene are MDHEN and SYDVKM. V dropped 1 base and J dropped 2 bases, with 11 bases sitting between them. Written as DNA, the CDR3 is TGTGCCAGCAGTTTATCCCGGGGTGTTACTAATGAAAAACTGTTTTTT. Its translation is CASSLSRGVTNEKLFF.

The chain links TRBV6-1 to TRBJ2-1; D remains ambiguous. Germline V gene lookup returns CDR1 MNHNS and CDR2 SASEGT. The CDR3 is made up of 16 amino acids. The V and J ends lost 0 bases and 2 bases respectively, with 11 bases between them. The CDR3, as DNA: TGTGCCAGCAGTGAAGCAAACCGCCCACCCTACAATGAGCAGTTCTTC. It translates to CASSEANRPPYNEQFF.

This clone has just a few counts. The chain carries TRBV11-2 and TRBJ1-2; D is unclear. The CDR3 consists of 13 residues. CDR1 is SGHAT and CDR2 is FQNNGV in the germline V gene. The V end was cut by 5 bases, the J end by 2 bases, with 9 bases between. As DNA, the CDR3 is TGTGCCAGCAGCCAAGGTCAAAACTATGGCTACACCTTC. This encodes CASSQGQNYGYTF.

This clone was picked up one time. CDR3 loop: CASSQDRGDRTRSYEQYF. In DNA form, the CDR3 reads TGCGCCAGCAGCCAAGATAGGGGGGACAGGACCCGCTCCTACGAGCAGTACTTC. This rearrangement joins TRBV4-3 to TRBJ2-7, with 8 bases matching TRBD1. The CDR3 has 18 residues. CDR1 and CDR2 from the germline V gene are LGHNA and YSLEER. The ends lost 0 bases at V and 0 bases at J; junction bases unmatched: 10.

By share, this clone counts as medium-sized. CDR3 DNA sequence: TGTGCCAGCAGTCCCGGCCCAGGGGATACGCAGTATTTT. It codes for CASSPGPGDTQYF. V usage is TRBV27 and J usage is TRBJ2-3; the D gene is possibly TRBD1 (5 bases). V was pared by 5 bases and J by 6 bases, with 12 bases between. Per the germline V gene, CDR1 is MNHEY and CDR2 is SMNVEV (reference sequence). This CDR3 is built from 13 residues.

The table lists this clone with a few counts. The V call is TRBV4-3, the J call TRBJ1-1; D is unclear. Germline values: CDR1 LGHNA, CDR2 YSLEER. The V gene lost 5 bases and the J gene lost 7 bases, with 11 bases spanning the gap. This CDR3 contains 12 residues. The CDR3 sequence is CASSSRGSEAFF. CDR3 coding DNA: TGCGCCAGCAGCTCTCGAGGGAGTGAAGCTTTCTTT.

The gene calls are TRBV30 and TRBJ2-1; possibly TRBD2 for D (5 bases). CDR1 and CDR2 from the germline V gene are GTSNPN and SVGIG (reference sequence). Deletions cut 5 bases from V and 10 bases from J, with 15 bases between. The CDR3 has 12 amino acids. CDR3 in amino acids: CAWLGESGEQFF. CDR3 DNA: TGTGCCTGGTTAGGAGAATCGGGGGAGCAGTTCTTC.

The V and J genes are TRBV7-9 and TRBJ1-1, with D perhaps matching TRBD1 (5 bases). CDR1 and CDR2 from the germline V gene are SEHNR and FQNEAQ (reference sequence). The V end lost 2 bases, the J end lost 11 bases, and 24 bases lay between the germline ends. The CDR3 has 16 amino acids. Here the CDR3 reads CASSLHGAGLQKGAFF. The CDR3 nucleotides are TGTGCCAGCAGCTTACATGGCGCGGGCCTACAGAAGGGGGCTTTCTTT.

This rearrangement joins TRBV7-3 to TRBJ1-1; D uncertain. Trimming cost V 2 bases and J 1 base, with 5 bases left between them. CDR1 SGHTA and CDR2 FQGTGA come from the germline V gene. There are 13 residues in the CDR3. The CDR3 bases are TGTGCCAGCAGCTTATTGGGGAACACTGAAGCTTTCTTT. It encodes CASSLLGNTEAFF. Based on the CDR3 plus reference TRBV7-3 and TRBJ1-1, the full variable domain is GAGVSQTPSNKVTEKGKYVELRCDPISGHTALYWYRQSLGQGPEFLIYFQGTGAADDSGLPNDRFFAVRPEGSVSTLKIQRTERGDSAVYLCASSLLGNTEAFFGQGTRLTVV.

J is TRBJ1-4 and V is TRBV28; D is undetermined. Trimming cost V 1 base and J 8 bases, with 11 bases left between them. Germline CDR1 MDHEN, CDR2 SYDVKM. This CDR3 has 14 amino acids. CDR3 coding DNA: TGTGCCAGCAGTTTATTTACTCGGCCAGAAAAACTGTTTTTT. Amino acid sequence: CASSLFTRPEKLFF.

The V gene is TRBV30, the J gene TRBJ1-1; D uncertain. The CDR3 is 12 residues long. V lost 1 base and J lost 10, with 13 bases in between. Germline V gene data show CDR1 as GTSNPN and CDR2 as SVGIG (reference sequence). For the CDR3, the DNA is TGTGCCTGGAGTGCGTGGGGATACGGAGCTTTCTTT. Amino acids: CAWSAWGYGAFF.

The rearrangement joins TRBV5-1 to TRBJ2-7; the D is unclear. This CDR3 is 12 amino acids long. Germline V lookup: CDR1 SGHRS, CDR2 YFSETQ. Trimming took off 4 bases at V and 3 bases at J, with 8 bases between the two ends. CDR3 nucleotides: TGCGCCAGCAGCCTTCACAGCTACGAGCAGTACTTC. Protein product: CASSLHSYEQYF.

CDR3 DNA: TGCGCCAGCAGCCCAAACGGACGAGACGGACGGAGGATATATGGCTACACCTTC. Its translation: CASSPNGRDGRRIYGYTF. The rearrangement links TRBV5-1 to TRBJ1-2; D unresolved. V was shortened by 4 bases and J by 5 bases, with 27 bases between the two germline ends. CDR1 and CDR2 from the germline V gene are SGHRS and YFSETQ. This CDR3 has 18 amino acids. Together with reference TRBV5-1 and TRBJ1-2, the CDR3 gives the full variable domain: KAGVTQTPRYLIKTRGQQVTLSCSPISGHRSVSWYQQTPGQGLQFLFEYFSETQRNKGNFPGRFSGRQFSNSRSEMNVSTLELGDSALYLCASSPNGRDGRRIYGYTFGSGTRLTVV.

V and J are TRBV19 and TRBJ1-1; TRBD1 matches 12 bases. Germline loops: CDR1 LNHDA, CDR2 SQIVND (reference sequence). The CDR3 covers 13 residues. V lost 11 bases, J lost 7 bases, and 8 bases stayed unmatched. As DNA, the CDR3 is TGTGCCGGTCGGCGGGACAGGGGGCGTGAAGCTTTCTTT. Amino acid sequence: CAGRRDRGREAFF.